One TCR beta chain is described in this entry. Repertoires were generated with immunoSEQ multiplex PCR, while TCRdb's copy carries only in-frame clones and drops some. Of some 150,000 clones in the sample, over 75% were seen once. This sample was included in a study of blood T cell repertoires in COVID-19. The ends were cut back, 1 base at V and 7 bases at J, with 14 bases in the middle. There are 15 residues in the CDR3. The germline V gene has CDR1 SGHNT and CDR2 YENEEA. The clonotype was recovered from a woman in her forties or fifties who had recovered from COVID-19. This chain uses TRBV11-3 with TRBJ2-1, with a possible D match to TRBD2 (6 bases). Sequenced input: PBMCs or T cells enriched from blood (not recorded which). The CDR3 is CASSLGAGLRNEQFF. In DNA form, the CDR3 reads TGTGCCAGCAGCTTAGGTGCGGGGCTGAGGAATGAGCAGTTCTTC.